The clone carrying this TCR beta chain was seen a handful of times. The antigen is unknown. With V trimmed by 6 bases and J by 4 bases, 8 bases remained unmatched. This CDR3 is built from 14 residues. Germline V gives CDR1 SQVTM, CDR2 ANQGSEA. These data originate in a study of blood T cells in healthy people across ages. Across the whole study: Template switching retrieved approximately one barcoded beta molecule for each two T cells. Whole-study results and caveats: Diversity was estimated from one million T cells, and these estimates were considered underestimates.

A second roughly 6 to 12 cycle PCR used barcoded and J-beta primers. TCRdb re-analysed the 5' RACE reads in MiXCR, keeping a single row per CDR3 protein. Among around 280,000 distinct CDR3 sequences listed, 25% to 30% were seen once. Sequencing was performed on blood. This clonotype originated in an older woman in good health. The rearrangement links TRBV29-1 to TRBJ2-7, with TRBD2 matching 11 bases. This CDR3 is CSVGSGRARYEQYF. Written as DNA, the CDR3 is TGCAGCGTCGGTAGCGGGAGGGCTCGGTACGAGCAGTACTTC.